This paragraph reports one T cell receptor (beta chain). Its target is unknown. These data come from a study of T cell responses to AZD1222 COVID-19 vaccine. The study's findings and limits: Within unmutated variant regions lay the reported targets of nearly half of spike-specific TCRs. Spike was spanned by vaccine-associated CD4 TCRs, which were dominant at 160-218 and 743-854.

TCRdb's table, derived via immunoSEQ multiplex PCR, lists solely in-frame clones and lacks some. The sample consists of more than 60,000 clones, about nine tenths of them appearing once. The V segment lost 5 bases and the J segment 13 bases; nucleotides outside the gene matches: 17. From germline, CDR1 is SGHNT and CDR2 YYREEE (reference sequence). The CDR3 contains 15 residues. The gene calls are TRBV5-4 and TRBJ1-4; 7 bases are a match to TRBD1. Sequenced material: peripheral blood, taken 28 days after the second AZD1222 dose. This clonotype was sampled from an adult who received the AZD1222 COVID-19 vaccine. The CDR3 DNA reads as TGTGCCAGCAGTCTGACAGGGTCGGGCCCTCCCGTACTGTTTTTT. Encoded protein: CASSLTGSGPPVLFF.